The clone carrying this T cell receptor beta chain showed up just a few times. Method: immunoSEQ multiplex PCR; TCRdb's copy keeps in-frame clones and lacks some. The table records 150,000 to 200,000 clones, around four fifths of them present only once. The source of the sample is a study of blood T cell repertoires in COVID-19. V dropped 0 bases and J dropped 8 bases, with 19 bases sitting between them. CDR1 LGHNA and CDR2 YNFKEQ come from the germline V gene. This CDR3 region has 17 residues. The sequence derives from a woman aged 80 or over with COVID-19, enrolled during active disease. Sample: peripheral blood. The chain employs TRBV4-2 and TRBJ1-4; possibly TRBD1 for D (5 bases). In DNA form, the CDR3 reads TGTGCCAGCAGCCAAGATCGGGTGGGCCCCGGGGGGGAAAAACTGTTTTTT. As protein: CASSQDRVGPGGEKLFF.